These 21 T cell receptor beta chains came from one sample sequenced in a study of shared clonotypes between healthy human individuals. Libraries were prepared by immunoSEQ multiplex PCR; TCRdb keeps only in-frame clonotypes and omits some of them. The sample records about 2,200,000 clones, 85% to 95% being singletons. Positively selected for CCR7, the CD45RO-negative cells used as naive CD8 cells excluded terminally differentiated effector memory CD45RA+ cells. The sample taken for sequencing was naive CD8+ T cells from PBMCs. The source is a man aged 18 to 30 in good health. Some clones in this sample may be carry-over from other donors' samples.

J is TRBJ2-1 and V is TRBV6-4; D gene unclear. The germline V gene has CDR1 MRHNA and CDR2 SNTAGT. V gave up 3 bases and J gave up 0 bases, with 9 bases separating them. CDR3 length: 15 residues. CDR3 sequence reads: CASSETMSSYNEQFF. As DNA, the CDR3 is TGTGCCAGCAGTGAGACCATGAGCTCCTACAATGAGCAGTTCTTC.

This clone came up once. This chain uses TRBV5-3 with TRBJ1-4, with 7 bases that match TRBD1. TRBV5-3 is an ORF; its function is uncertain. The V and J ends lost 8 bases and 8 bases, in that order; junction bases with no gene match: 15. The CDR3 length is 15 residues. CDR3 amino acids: CASESSWTGSEKLFF. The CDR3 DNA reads TGTGCCAGCGAAAGCTCTTGGACAGGCTCGGAAAAACTGTTTTTT.

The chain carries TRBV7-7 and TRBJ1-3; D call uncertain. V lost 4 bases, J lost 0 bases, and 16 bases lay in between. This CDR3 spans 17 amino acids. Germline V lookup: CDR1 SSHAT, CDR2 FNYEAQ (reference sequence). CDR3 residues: CASSSGEGPGSGNTIYF. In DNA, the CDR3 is TGTGCCAGCAGCTCCGGGGAGGGTCCGGGCTCTGGAAACACCATATATTTT.

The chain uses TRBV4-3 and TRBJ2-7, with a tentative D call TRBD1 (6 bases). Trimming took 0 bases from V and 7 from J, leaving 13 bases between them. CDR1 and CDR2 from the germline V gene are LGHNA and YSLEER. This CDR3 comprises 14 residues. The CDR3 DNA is TGCGCCAGCAGCCAAGATCTAGACAGGAGAGAGCAGTACTTC. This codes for CASSQDLDRREQYF.

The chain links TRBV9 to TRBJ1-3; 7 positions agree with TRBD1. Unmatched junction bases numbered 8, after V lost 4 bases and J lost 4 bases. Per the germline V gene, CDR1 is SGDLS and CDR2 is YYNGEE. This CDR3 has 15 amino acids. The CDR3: CASSPTTGRGNTIYF. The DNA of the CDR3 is TGTGCCAGCAGCCCCACGACAGGGCGCGGAAACACCATATATTTT.

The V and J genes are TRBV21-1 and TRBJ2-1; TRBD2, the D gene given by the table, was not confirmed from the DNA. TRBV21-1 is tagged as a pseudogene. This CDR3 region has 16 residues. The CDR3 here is CASSKAASGTGVEQFF. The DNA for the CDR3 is TGTGCCAGCAGCAAAGCGGCTAGCGGGACGGGCGTTGAGCAGTTCTTC.

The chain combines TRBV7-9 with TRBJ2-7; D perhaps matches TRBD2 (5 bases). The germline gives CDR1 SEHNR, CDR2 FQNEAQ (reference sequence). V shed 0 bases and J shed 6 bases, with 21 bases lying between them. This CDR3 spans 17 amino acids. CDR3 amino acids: CASSLAVSESLQFEQYF. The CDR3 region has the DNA TGTGCCAGCAGCTTAGCGGTTAGCGAATCCCTGCAGTTCGAGCAGTACTTC. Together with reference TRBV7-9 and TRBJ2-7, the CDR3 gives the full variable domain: DTGVSQNPRHKITKRGQNVTFRCDPISEHNRLYWYRQTLGQGPEFLTYFQNEAQLEKSRLLSDRFSAERPKGSFSTLEIQRTEQGDSAMYLCASSLAVSESLQFEQYFGPGTRLTVT.

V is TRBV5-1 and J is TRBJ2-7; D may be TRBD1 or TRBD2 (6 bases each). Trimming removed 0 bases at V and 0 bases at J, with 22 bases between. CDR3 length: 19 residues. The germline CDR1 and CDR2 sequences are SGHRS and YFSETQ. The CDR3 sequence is CASSLELGTYDGSSYEQYF. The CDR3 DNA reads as TGCGCCAGCAGCTTGGAATTGGGGACATACGACGGGAGCTCCTACGAGCAGTACTTC. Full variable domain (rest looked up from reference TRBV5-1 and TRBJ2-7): KAGVTQTPRYLIKTRGQQVTLSCSPISGHRSVSWYQQTPGQGLQFLFEYFSETQRNKGNFPGRFSGRQFSNSRSEMNVSTLELGDSALYLCASSLELGTYDGSSYEQYFGPGTRLTVT.

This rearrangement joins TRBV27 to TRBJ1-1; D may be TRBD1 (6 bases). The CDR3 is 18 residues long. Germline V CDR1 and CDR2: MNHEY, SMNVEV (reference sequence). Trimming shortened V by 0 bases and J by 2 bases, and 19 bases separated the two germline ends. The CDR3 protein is CASSLSRVLQGPNTEAFF. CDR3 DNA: TGTGCCAGCAGTTTATCTCGGGTTCTACAGGGTCCAAACACTGAAGCTTTCTTT.

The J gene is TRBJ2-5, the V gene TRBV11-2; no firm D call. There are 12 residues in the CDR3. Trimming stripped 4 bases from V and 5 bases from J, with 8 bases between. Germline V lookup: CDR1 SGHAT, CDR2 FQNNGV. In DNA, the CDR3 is TGTGCCAGCAGCTCCTCTTTGGAGACCCAGTACTTC. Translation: CASSSSLETQYF.

The CDR3 DNA reads as TGTGCCAGCAAGGACGCCAGGAAACACTATGGCTACACCTTC. Translation: CASKDARKHYGYTF. The gene calls are TRBV7-9 and TRBJ1-2; D unresolved. The V gene's germline CDR1 is SEHNR and CDR2 FQNEAQ (reference sequence). Deletions cut 7 bases from V and 3 bases from J, with 15 bases between. The CDR3 contains 14 residues.

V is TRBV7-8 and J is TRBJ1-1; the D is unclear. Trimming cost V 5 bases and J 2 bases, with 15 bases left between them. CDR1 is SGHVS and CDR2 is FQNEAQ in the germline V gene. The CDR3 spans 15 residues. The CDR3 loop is CASSPLASSNTEAFF. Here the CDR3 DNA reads TGTGCCAGCAGCCCCCTGGCCAGCTCTAACACTGAAGCTTTCTTT. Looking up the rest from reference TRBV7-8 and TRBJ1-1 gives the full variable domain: GAGVSQSPRYKVAKRGQDVALRCDPISGHVSLFWYQQALGQGPEFLTYFQNEAQLDKSGLPSDRFFAERPEGSVSTLKIQRTQQEDSAVYLCASSPLASSNTEAFFGQGTRLTVV.

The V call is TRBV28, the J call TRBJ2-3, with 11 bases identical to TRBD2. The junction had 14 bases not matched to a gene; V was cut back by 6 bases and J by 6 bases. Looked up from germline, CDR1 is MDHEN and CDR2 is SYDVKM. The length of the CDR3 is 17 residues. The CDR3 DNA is TGTGCCAGCAGCCCGCCCTTACTAGCGGGAGAATGGGATACGCAGTATTTT. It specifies CASSPPLLAGEWDTQYF.

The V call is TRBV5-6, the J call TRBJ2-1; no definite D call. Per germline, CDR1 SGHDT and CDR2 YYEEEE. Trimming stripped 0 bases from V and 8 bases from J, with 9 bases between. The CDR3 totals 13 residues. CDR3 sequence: CASSLVDMYEQFF. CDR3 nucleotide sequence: TGTGCCAGCAGCTTGGTTGACATGTATGAGCAGTTCTTC.

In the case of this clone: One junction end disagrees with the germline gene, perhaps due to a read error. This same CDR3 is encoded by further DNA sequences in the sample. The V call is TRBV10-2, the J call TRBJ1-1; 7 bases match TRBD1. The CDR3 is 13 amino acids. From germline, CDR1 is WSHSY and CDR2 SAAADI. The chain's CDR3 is CASRDRENTEAFF. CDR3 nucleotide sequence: TGCGCCAGCCGTGACAGGGAGAACACTGAAGCTTTCTTT.

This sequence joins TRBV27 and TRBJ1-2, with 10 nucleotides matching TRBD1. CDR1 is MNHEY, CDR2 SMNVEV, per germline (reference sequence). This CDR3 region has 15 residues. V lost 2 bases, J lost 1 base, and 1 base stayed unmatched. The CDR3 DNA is TGTGCCAGCAGTTTACGGGACAGGGGTAACTATGGCTACACCTTC. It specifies CASSLRDRGNYGYTF.

The CDR3 DNA follows: TGCGCCAGCAGCCATTCCTCTGGGCCAGAAAGCTCCTACGAGCAGTACTTC. Translating it yields CASSHSSGPESSYEQYF. The J gene is TRBJ2-7, the V gene TRBV4-1; D gene unclear. Trimming took off 3 bases at V and 0 bases at J, with 18 bases between the two ends. Germline V gene sequence: CDR1 MGHRA, CDR2 YSYEKL. The CDR3 has 17 amino acids.

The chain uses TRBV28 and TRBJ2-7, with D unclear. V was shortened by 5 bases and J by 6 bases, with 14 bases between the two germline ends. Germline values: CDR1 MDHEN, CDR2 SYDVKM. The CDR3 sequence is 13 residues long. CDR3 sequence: CASSHLRTLEQYF. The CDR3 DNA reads TGTGCCAGCAGTCACCTCCGGACGCTCGAGCAGTACTTC.

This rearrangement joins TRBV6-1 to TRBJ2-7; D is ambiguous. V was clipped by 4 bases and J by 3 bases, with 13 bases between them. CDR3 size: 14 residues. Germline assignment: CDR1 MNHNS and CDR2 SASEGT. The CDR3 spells CASSGFRKGYEQYF. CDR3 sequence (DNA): TGTGCCAGCAGTGGTTTCCGTAAGGGCTACGAGCAGTACTTC.

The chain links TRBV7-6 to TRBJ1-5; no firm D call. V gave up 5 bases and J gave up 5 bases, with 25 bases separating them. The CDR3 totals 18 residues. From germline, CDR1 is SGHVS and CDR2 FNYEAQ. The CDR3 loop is CASSQQPLGKEGDQPQHF. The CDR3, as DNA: TGTGCCAGCAGCCAACAACCCCTCGGCAAAGAAGGTGATCAGCCCCAGCATTTT. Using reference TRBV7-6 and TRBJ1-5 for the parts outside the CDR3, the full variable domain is GAGVSQSPRYKVTKRGQDVALRCDPISGHVSLYWYRQALGQGPEFLTYFNYEAQQDKSGLPNDRFSAERPEGSISTLTIQRTEQRDSAMYRCASSQQPLGKEGDQPQHFGDGTRLSIL.

CDR3 amino acids: CAPVGQGGYEQYF. CDR3 DNA sequence: TGTGCGCCTGTGGGACAGGGAGGTTACGAGCAGTACTTC. The J gene is TRBJ2-7, the V gene TRBV19, with 9 bases lining up with TRBD1. CDR1 is LNHDA, CDR2 SQIVND, per germline (reference sequence). This CDR3 has 13 residues.